Following are 18 T cell receptor beta chains from one sample sequenced in a study of breast tumors, draining lymph nodes, adjacent tissues. Samples came from axillary lymph nodes draining the breast cancer. From the multiplex PCR reads, TCRdb called clonotypes with MiXCR, one entry per CDR3 protein. The sample has 270,000 or so distinct CDR3 sequences, 30% seen once. Sample: axillary lymph node tissue. The receptors originated from a female donor with breast cancer. Some clones in this sample may be carry-over from other donors' samples.

This clonotype occurred many times. The rearrangement joins TRBV5-4 to TRBJ1-4; D unresolved. Trimming shortened V by 0 bases and J by 1 base, and 4 bases separated the two germline ends. CDR1 is SGHNT, CDR2 YYREEE, per germline (reference sequence). The CDR3 runs 14 residues. The chain's CDR3 is CASSLGGTNEKLFF. CDR3 sequence (DNA): TGTGCCAGCAGCTTGGGCGGAACTAATGAAAAACTGTTTTTT.

The table lists this clonotype with many counts. The chain joins TRBV5-8 to TRBJ2-5; D is ambiguous. The germline CDR1 and CDR2 sequences are SGHTS and YDEGEE. This CDR3 spans 15 amino acids. Trimming took 1 base from V and 2 from J, leaving 12 bases between them. The CDR3 DNA reads as TGTGCCAGCAGCTTGAGATTAGGGTGGCAAGAGACCCAGTACTTC. It translates to CASSLRLGWQETQYF.

In its sample, this clonotype was seen many times. This sequence joins TRBV7-2 and TRBJ2-3; a weak D match, TRBD2 (6 bases). V was pared by 3 bases and J by 3 bases, with 13 bases between. Germline assignment: CDR1 SGHTA and CDR2 FQGNSA. The length of the CDR3 is 15 residues. CDR3 sequence: CASSFVAGTTDTQYF. For the CDR3, the DNA is TGTGCCAGCAGCTTTGTGGCGGGAACGACAGATACGCAGTATTTT.

The chain carries TRBV10-1 and TRBJ1-3, with 8 bases identical to TRBD1. In germline, CDR1 is WNHNN, CDR2 SYGVQD (reference sequence). J gave up 0 bases and V 6 bases, and 4 bases lay outside the gene matches. This CDR3 comprises 15 residues. The CDR3 DNA reads TGCGCCAGCAGCCGGGACAGGAGCTCTGGAAACACCATATATTTT. It translates to CASSRDRSSGNTIYF.

This chain connects TRBV2 to TRBJ1-1; unclear D gene. Between the trimmed V and J ends, which lost 4 bases and 0 bases, there was a span of 15 bases. Germline V gene sequence: CDR1 SNHLY, CDR2 FYNNEI. The CDR3 is 16 residues long. The CDR3 loop reads CASSAGPRRMNTEAFF. CDR3 bases: TGTGCCAGCAGTGCTGGACCGAGGAGGATGAACACTGAAGCTTTCTTT.

In the case of this clonotype: The CDR3 ends on some other residue instead of the conserved phenylalanine or tryptophan, so this is likely a read error. This chain links TRBV3-1 with TRBJ2-7; a weak D match, TRBD2 (6 bases). Germline V gene sequence: CDR1 LGHDT, CDR2 YNNKEL (reference sequence). The CDR3 length is 14 residues. Trimming stripped 1 base from V and 6 bases from J, with 13 bases between. The CDR3 DNA reads TGTGCCAGCAGCCAAGGAGCAGCGGGTCGCGAGCAGTACCTC. Its protein product is CASSQGAAGREQYL.

The chain has TRBV11-3 and TRBJ2-1, with 8 nucleotides matching TRBD2. Germline V gene lookup returns CDR1 SGHNT and CDR2 YENEEA. Trimming cost V 1 base and J 0 bases; bases outside gene matches: 2. CDR3 length: 16 amino acids. The CDR3 region has the DNA TGTGCCAGCAGCTTAGCGGGAGGGTACTCCTACAATGAGCAGTTCTTC. This encodes CASSLAGGYSYNEQFF.

This clonotype has only a few counts. Here the CDR3 reads CASSLSGRIYSNQPQHF. The CDR3 bases are TGTGCCAGCAGTTTATCAGGACGGATATATAGCAATCAGCCCCAGCATTTT. The rearrangement joins TRBV27 to TRBJ1-5; D gene ambiguous. CDR1 is MNHEY, CDR2 SMNVEV, per germline (reference sequence). This CDR3 is built from 17 residues. V gave up 0 bases and J gave up 0 bases, with 12 bases separating them.

This clonotype was picked up many times. J is TRBJ2-2 and V is TRBV6-1, with D hard to call. The CDR3 consists of 14 residues. Germline V gene sequence: CDR1 MNHNS, CDR2 SASEGT. Trimming removed 7 bases at V and 1 base at J, with 10 bases between. The DNA for the CDR3 is TGTGCCAGCATACTGAGAGTGAACACCGGGGAGCTGTTTTTT. Its protein is CASILRVNTGELFF.

This clonotype turned up a few times. The chain uses TRBV27 and TRBJ2-1; TRBD1 might be the D (6 bases). Per germline, CDR1 MNHEY and CDR2 SMNVEV (reference sequence). V was clipped by 5 bases and J by 9 bases, with 17 bases between them. The CDR3 contains 14 residues. The CDR3 loop reads CASSQRVLGGEQFF. In DNA, the CDR3 is TGTGCCAGCAGTCAGCGAGTTCTAGGGGGTGAGCAGTTCTTC.

This clonotype was detected ten times or more. This rearrangement joins TRBV7-3 to TRBJ2-1; the match to TRBD2 covers 10 bases. Per the germline V gene, CDR1 is SGHTA and CDR2 is FQGTGA. V was pared by 4 bases and J by 4 bases, with 4 bases of the junction left unmatched. The CDR3 is 15 amino acids. The CDR3 nucleotides read TGTGCCAGCAGCTCCAAGACTAGCGGGTACAATGAGCAGTTCTTC. Protein sequence: CASSSKTSGYNEQFF.

This clonotype was seen more than once but under ten times. CDR3 in amino acids: CASSLSRQGGSYEQYF. CDR3 coding DNA: TGTGCCAGCAGTCTCTCCCGGCAGGGAGGGTCCTACGAGCAGTACTTC. This chain joins TRBV6-6 and TRBJ2-7, with 7 bases aligning to TRBD2. Germline assignment: CDR1 MNHNY and CDR2 SVGAGI (reference sequence). V lost 5 bases and J lost 1; bases outside the gene matches: 11. This CDR3 has 16 residues.

Ten or more counts support this clonotype. J is TRBJ1-2 and V is TRBV5-5; D gene unclear. The CDR3 runs to 14 residues. V was trimmed by 0 bases and J by 5 bases, leaving 11 bases between them. Germline V gives CDR1 SGHKS, CDR2 YYEKEE (reference sequence). The chain's CDR3 is CASSLGTPKYGYTF. CDR3 nucleotide sequence: TGTGCCAGCAGCTTGGGCACACCAAAATATGGCTACACCTTC.

Ten or more counts support this clonotype. The chain has TRBV7-8 and TRBJ2-3; 10 positions match TRBD2. Trimming cost V 3 bases and J 2 bases; bases outside gene matches: 14. Germline V lookup: CDR1 SGHVS, CDR2 FQNEAQ. The CDR3 loop spans 19 amino acids. DNA for the CDR3: TGTGCCAGCAGCTTCGGGAGCGGGAGGGGTTCCCGTTACACAGATACGCAGTATTTT. Protein sequence: CASSFGSGRGSRYTDTQYF.

The table lists this clonotype with many counts. V and J are TRBV20-1 and TRBJ2-5; D unresolved. The CDR3 covers 13 residues. Trimming pared 3 bases from V and 4 bases from J, leaving 12 bases between. The germline CDR1 and CDR2 sequences are DFQATT and SNEGSKA (reference sequence). The CDR3 loop is CSASMSGRETQYF. CDR3 DNA sequence: TGCAGTGCTAGCATGTCCGGGCGAGAGACCCAGTACTTC.

This clonotype was observed at least ten times. The rearrangement uses TRBV20-1 and TRBJ1-3; D possibly corresponds to TRBD1 (5 bases). The V and J ends lost 5 bases and 2 bases respectively, with 19 bases between them. The CDR3 has 16 residues. Germline V gene sequence: CDR1 DFQATT, CDR2 SNEGSKA (reference sequence). CDR3 nucleotide sequence: TGCAGTGCTCAACTCGCGTCAGGGTCTACTGGAAACACCATATATTTT. It codes for CSAQLASGSTGNTIYF.

This clonotype was seen ten or more times. DNA for the CDR3: TGTGCCAGCAGTTTAGGCGGCAGGGGTCTGTACTTC. Translated: CASSLGGRGLYF. This chain joins TRBV12-3 or TRBV12-4 and TRBJ2-7; perhaps TRBD1 as D (6 bases). Trimming pared 1 base from V and 12 bases from J, leaving 13 bases between. CDR3 length: 12 residues.

This clonotype was seen at least ten times. The rearrangement joins TRBV7-8 to TRBJ2-1; 10 positions match TRBD2. The V gene end was trimmed by 3 bases and the J gene end by 9 bases; junction bases not matched to a gene: 2. CDR1 and CDR2 (germline): SGHVS, FQNEAQ. The CDR3 is 13 amino acids. As DNA, the CDR3 is TGTGCCAGCAGCTTCCGGACTAGCGGTGAGCAGTTCTTC. Translation gives CASSFRTSGEQFF.